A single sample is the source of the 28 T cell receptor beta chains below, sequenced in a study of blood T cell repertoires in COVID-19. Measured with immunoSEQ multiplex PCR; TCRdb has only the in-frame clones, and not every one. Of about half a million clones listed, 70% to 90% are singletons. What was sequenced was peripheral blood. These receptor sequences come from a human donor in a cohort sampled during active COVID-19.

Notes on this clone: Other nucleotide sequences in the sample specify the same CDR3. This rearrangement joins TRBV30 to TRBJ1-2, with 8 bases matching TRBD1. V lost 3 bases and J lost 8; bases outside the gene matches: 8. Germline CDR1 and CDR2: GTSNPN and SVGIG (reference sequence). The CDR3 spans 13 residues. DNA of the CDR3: TGTGCCTGGAGCCGTCGACAGGGGTACGGCTACACCTTC. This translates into CAWSRRQGYGYTF.

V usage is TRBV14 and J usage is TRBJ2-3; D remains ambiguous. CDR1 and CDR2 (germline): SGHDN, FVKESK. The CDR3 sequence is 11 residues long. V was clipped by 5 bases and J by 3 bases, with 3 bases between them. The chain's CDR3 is CASSVTDTQYF. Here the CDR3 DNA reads TGTGCCAGCAGCGTAACAGATACGCAGTATTTT.

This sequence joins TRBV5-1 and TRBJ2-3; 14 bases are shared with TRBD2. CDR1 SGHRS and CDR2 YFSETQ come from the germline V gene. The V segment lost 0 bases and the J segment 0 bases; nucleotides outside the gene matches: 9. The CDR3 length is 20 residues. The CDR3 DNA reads TGCGCCAGCAGCTTGGGGACTAGCGGGAGGAAGGACCTCAGCACAGATACGCAGTATTTT. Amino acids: CASSLGTSGRKDLSTDTQYF.

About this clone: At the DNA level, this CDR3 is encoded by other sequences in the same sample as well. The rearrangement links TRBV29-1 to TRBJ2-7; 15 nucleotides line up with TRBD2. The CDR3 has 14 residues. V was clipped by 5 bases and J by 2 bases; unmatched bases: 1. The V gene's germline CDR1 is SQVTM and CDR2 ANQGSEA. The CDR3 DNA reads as TGCAGCGTTAGGACTAGCGGGAGGGCCTACGAGCAGTACTTC. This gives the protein CSVRTSGRAYEQYF.

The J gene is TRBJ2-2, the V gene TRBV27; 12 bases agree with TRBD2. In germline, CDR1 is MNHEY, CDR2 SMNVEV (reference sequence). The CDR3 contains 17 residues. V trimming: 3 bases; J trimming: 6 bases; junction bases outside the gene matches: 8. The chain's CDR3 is CASSFRLAGVQPGELFF. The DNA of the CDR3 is TGTGCCAGCAGTTTCCGACTAGCGGGAGTTCAACCCGGGGAGCTGTTTTTT.

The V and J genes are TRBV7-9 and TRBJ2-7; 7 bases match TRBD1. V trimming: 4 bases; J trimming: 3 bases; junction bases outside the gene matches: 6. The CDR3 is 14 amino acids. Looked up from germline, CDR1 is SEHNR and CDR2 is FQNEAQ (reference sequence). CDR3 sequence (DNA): TGTGCCAGCAGCTCTCCGACAGGGCTCTACGAGCAGTACTTC. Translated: CASSSPTGLYEQYF.

This chain's CDR3 is CASSVGGTGASYEQYF. The CDR3 nucleotides are TGTGCCAGCAGCGTTGGAGGGACAGGAGCCTCCTACGAGCAGTACTTC. The chain combines TRBV9 with TRBJ2-7; 8 positions match TRBD1. This CDR3 is built from 16 residues. Germline assignment: CDR1 SGDLS and CDR2 YYNGEE. The V segment lost 2 bases and the J segment 0 bases; nucleotides outside the gene matches: 7.

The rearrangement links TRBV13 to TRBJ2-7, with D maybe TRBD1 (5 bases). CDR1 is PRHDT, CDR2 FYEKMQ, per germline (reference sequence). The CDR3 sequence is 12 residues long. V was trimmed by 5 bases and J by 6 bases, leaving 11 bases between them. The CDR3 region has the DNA TGTGCCAGCAGCCCGGGTAGGGGCGAGCAGTACTTC. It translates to CASSPGRGEQYF. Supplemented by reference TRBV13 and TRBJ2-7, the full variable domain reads AAGVIQSPRHLIKEKRETATLKCYPIPRHDTVYWYQQGPGQDPQFLISFYEKMQSDKGSIPDRFSAQQFSDYHSELNMSSLELGDSALYFCASSPGRGEQYFGPGTRLTVT.

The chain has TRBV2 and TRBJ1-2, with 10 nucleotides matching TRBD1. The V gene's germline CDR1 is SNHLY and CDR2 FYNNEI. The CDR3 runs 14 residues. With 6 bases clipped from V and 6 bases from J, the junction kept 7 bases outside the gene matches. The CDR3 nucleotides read TGTGCCAGCAGACGACAGGGGGCGCCGAATGGCTACACCTTC. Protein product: CASRRQGAPNGYTF.

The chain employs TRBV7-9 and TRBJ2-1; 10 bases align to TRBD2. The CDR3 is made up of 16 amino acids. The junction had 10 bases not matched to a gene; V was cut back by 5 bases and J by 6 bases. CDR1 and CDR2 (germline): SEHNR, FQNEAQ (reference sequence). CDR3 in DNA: TGTGCCAGCAGCCTTGCTAGCGGGAGTGGAAGCAATGAGCAGTTCTTC. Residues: CASSLASGSGSNEQFF.

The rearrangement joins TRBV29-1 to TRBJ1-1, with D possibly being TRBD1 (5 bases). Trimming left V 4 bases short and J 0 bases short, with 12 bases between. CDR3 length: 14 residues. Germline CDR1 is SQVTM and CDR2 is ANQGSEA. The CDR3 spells CSVGADTLNTEAFF. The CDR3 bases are TGCAGCGTTGGGGCGGACACCTTGAACACTGAAGCTTTCTTT.

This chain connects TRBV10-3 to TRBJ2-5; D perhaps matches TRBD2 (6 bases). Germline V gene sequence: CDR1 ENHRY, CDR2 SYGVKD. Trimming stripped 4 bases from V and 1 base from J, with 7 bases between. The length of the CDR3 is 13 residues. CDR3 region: CAISGGTQETQYF. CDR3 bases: TGTGCCATCAGTGGCGGGACCCAAGAGACCCAGTACTTC.

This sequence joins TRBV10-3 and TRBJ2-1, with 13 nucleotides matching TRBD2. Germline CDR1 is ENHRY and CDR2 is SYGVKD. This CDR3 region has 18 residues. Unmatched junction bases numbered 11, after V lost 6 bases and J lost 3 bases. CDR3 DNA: TGTGCCATCAGCGGTCGGACTAGCGGGAGACCAAACTACAATGAGCAGTTCTTC. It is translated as CAISGRTSGRPNYNEQFF.

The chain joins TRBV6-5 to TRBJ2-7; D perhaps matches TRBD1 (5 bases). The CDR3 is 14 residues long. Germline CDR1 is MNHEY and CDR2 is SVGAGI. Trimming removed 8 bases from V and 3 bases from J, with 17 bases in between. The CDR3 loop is CASVNRGNGYEQYF. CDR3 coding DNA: TGTGCCAGCGTAAATAGGGGTAACGGCTACGAGCAGTACTTC.

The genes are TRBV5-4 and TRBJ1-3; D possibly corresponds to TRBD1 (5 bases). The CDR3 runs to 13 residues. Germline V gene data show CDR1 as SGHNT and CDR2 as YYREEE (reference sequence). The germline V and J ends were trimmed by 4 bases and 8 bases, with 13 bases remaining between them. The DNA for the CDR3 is TGTGCCAGCAGCCCGGGGGGGGAAGACACCATATATTTT. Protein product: CASSPGGEDTIYF.

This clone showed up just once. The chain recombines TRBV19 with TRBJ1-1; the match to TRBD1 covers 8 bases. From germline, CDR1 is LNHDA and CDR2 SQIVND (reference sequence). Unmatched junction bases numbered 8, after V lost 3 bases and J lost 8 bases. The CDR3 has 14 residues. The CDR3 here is CASSMVSGGLEAFF. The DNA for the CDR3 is TGTGCCAGTAGTATGGTTTCAGGGGGCCTCGAAGCTTTCTTT.

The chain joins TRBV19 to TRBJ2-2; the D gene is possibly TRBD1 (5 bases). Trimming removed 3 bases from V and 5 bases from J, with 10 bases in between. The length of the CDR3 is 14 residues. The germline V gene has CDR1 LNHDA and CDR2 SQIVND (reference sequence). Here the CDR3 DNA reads TGTGCCAGTAGTATCCTAAGGGGAACCGGGGAGCTGTTTTTT. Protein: CASSILRGTGELFF.

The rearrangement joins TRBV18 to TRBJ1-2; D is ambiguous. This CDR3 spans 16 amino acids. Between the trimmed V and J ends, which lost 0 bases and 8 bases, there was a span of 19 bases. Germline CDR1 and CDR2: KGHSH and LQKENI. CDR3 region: CASSPPAATEVRGYTF. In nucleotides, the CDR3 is TGTGCCAGCTCACCACCGGCCGCAACGGAGGTGCGGGGCTACACCTTC.

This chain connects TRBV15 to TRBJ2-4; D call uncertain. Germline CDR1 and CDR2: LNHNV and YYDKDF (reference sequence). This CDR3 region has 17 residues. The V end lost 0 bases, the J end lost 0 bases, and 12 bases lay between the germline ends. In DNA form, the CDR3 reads TGTGCCACCAGCAGAGATGGAATCGGGTTAGCCAAAAACATTCAGTACTTC. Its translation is CATSRDGIGLAKNIQYF.

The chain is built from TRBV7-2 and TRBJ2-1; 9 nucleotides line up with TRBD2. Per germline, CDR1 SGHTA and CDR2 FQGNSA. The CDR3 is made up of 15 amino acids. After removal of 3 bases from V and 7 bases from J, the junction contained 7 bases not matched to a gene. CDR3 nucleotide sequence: TGTGCCAGCAGCTTGGGAGCTAGCGGGACTAATGAGCAGTTCTTC. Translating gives CASSLGASGTNEQFF. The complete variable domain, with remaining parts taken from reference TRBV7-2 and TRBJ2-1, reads GAGVSQSPSNKVTEKGKDVELRCDPISGHTALYWYRQSLGQGLEFLIYFQGNSAPDKSGLPSDRFSAERTGGSVSTLTIQRTQQEDSAVYLCASSLGASGTNEQFFGPGTRLTVL.

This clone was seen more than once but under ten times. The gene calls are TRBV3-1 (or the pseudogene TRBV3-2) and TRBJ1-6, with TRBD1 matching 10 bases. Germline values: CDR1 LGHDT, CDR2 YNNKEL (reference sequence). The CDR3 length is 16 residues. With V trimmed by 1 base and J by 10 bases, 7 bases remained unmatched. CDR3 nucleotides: TGTGCCAGCAGCCAAGGACAGGGGGCTCGAGGATCACCCCTCCACTTT. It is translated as CASSQGQGARGSPLHF.

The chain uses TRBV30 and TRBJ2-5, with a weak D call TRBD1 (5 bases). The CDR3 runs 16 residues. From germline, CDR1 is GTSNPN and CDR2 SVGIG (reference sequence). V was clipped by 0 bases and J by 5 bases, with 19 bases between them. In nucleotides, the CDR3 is TGTGCCTGGAGTGTAGATGGTCGGACACTGAGGGAGACCCAGTACTTC. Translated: CAWSVDGRTLRETQYF.

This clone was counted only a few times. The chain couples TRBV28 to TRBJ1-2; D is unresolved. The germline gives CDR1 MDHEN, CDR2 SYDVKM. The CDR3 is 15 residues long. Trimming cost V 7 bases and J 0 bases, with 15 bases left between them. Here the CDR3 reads CASTSSAAPNYGYTF. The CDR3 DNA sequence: TGTGCCAGCACTTCGTCGGCGGCCCCTAACTATGGCTACACCTTC.

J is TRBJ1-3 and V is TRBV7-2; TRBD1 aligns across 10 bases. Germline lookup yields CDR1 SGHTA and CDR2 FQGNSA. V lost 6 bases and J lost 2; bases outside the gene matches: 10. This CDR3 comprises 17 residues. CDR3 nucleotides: TGTGCCAGCAGTGTGACAGGGGGCAGCTTCACTGGAAACACCATATATTTT. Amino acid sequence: CASSVTGGSFTGNTIYF. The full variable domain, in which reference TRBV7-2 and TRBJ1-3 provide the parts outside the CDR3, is GAGVSQSPSNKVTEKGKDVELRCDPISGHTALYWYRQSLGQGLEFLIYFQGNSAPDKSGLPSDRFSAERTGGSVSTLTIQRTQQEDSAVYLCASSVTGGSFTGNTIYFGEGSWLTVV.

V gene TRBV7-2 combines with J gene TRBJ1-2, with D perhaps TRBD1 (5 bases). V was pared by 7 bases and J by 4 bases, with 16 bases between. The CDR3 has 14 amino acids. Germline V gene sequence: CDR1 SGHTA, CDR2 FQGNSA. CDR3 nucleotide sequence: TGTGCCAGCACCCCCGACCAGGGCCGCTATGGCTACACCTTC. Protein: CASTPDQGRYGYTF.

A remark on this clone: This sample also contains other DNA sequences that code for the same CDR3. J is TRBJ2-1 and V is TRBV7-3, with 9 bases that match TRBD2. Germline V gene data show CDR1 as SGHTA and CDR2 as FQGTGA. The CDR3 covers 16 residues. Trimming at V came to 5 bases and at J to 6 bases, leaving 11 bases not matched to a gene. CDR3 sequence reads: CASSLRPGLASNEQFF. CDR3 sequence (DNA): TGTGCCAGCAGCCTAAGGCCGGGACTAGCTTCCAATGAGCAGTTCTTC.

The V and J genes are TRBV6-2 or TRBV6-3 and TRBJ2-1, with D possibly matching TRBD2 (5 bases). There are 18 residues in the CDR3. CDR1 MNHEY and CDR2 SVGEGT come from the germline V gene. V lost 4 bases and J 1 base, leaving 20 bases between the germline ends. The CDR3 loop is CASSSLREGRGSYNEQFF. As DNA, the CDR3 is TGTGCCAGCAGTTCCCTTCGAGAAGGTAGAGGGTCCTACAATGAGCAGTTCTTC.

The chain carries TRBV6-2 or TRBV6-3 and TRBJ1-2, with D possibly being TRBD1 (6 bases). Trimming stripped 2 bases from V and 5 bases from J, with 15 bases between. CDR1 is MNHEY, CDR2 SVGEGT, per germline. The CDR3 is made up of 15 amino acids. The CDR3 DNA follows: TGTGCCAGCAGTTACCAGGGACATTTCCTTTATGGCTACACCTTC. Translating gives CASSYQGHFLYGYTF.